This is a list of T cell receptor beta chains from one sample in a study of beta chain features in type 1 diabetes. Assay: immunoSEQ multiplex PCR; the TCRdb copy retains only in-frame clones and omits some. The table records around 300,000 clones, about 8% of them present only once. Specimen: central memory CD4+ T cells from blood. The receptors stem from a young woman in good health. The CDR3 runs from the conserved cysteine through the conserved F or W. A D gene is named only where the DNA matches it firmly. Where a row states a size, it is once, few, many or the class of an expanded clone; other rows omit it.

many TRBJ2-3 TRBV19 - CANTDTQYF TGTGCCAACACAGATACGCAGTATTTT
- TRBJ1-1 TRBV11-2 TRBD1 CASSPQGLGGDMNTEAFF TGTGCCAGCAGCCCACAAGGCTTAGGGGGCGATATGAACACTGAAGCTTTCTTT
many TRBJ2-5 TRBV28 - CASIVAETQYF TGTGCCAGCATTGTGGCAGAGACCCAGTACTTC
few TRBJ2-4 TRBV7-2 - CASSLGQPGGNIQYF TGTGCCAGCAGCTTAGGACAGCCCGGAGGAAACATTCAGTACTTC
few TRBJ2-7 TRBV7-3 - CASSRTNLYEQYF TGTGCCAGCAGCCGGACTAATCTCTACGAGCAGTACTTC
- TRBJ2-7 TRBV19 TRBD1 CASSMGQGSSYEQYF TGTGCCAGTAGTATGGGACAGGGAAGCTCCTACGAGCAGTACTTC
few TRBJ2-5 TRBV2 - CASSLQETQYF TGTGCCAGCAGCCTTCAAGAGACCCAGTACTTC
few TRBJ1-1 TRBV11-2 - CASSFRTRAEAFF TGTGCCAGCAGCTTTAGGACCCGGGCTGAAGCTTTCTTT
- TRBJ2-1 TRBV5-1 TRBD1 CASRQGQYNEQFF TGCGCCAGCAGGCAGGGACAGTACAATGAGCAGTTCTTC
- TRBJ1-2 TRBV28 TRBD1 CASSIPGQRYGYTF TGTGCCAGCAGTATCCCGGGACAGAGATATGGCTACACCTTC
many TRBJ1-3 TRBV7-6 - CASSLARQSGNTIYF TGTGCCAGCAGCTTAGCGCGGCAGTCTGGAAACACCATATATTTT
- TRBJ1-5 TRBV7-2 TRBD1 CASSSDRFQPQHF TGTGCCAGCAGCTCGGACAGGTTCCAGCCCCAGCATTTT
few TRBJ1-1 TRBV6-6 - CASSYSGGRAFF TGTGCCAGCAGTTACTCGGGGGGGCGAGCTTTCTTT
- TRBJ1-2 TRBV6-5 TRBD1 CASCPGQGRYGYTF TGTGCCAGTTGCCCGGGACAGGGACGTTATGGCTACACCTTC
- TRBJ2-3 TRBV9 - CASSGSGRYTDTQYF TGTGCCAGCAGCGGGTCGGGAAGGTACACAGATACGCAGTATTTT
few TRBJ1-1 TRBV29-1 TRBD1 CSVADRAAGGGTEAFF TGCAGCGTTGCAGACAGGGCGGCCGGTGGGGGCACTGAAGCTTTCTTT
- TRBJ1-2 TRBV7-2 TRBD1 CASSLGPITGTGADGYTF TGTGCCAGCAGCTTAGGCCCAATCACCGGGACAGGGGCTGATGGCTACACCTTC
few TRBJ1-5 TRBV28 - CASSLEGNNQPQHF TGTGCCAGCAGTTTAGAGGGGAACAATCAGCCCCAGCATTTT
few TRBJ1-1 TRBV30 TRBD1 CAWSSTGMNTEAFF TGTGCCTGGAGTTCGACAGGGATGAACACTGAAGCTTTCTTT
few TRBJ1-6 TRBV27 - CASSLAPAFSPLHF TGTGCCAGCAGTTTAGCACCTGCGTTTTCACCCCTCCACTTT
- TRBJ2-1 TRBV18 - CASSLPSGLGYNEQFF TGTGCCAGCTCACTCCCTTCAGGGCTAGGGTACAATGAGCAGTTCTTC
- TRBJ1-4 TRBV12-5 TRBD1 CASGLGGQYNEKLFF TGTGCTAGTGGTTTGGGGGGACAGTATAATGAAAAACTGTTTTTT
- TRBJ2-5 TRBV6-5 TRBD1 CASRNGWTGYKTQYF TGTGCCAGCAGGAACGGGTGGACAGGGTACAAGACCCAGTACTTC
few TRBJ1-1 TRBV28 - CASIGNTEAFF TGTGCCAGCATCGGGAACACTGAAGCTTTCTTT
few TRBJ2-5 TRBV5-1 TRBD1 CASSFSGGETQYF TGCGCCAGCAGCTTCTCAGGGGGAGAGACCCAGTACTTC
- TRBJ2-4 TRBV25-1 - CASSPQGAKNIQYF TGTGCCAGCAGTCCCCAGGGGGCCAAAAACATTCAGTACTTC
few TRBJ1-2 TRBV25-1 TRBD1 CASSTRGNYGYTF TGTGCCAGCAGTACCAGGGGGAACTATGGCTACACCTTC
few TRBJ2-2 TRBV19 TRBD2 CASSTSGSGELFF TGTGCCAGTAGTACCAGCGGGAGCGGGGAGCTGTTTTTT
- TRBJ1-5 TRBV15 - CATSRDPWGGSGNQPQHF TGTGCCACCAGCAGAGATCCCTGGGGGGGCTCTGGCAATCAGCCCCAGCATTTT
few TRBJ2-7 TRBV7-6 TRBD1 CASSFGTGSHEQYF TGTGCCAGCAGCTTCGGGACAGGGAGCCACGAGCAGTACTTC
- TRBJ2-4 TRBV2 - CASTRQLAKNIQYF TGTGCCAGCACTAGACAGCTAGCCAAAAACATTCAGTACTTC
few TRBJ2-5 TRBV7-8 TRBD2 CASSRAGAGYQETQYF TGTGCCAGCAGCCGTGCGGGAGCGGGGTACCAAGAGACCCAGTACTTC
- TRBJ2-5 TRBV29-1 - CSGSRAQETQYF TGCAGCGGTAGCCGGGCACAAGAGACCCAGTACTTC
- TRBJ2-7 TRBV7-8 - CASSRNDHSYEQYF TGTGCCAGCAGCCGGAACGATCACTCCTACGAGCAGTACTTC
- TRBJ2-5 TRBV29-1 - CSVEDDKETQYF TGCAGCGTTGAGGACGATAAAGAGACCCAGTACTTC
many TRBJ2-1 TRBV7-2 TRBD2 CASSPAGTSGGHFQFF TGTGCCAGCAGCCCAGCCGGGACTAGCGGGGGCCACTTCCAGTTCTTC
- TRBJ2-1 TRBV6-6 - CASSYFQQGGQFF TGTGCCAGCAGTTACTTCCAACAGGGTGGGCAGTTCTTC
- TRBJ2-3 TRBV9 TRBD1 CASSGYRDSKGDTQYF TGTGCCAGCAGCGGGTACCGGGACAGCAAAGGGGATACGCAGTATTTT
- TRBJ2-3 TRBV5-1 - CASSFDDPSTDTQYF TGCGCCAGCAGCTTTGATGACCCTAGCACAGATACGCAGTATTTT
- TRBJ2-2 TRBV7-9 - CASSFFGANTGKLFF TGTGCCAGCAGCTTCTTCGGGGCAAACACCGGGAAGCTGTTTTTT
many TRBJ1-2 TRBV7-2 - CASSLVWDGGNYGYTF TGTGCCAGCAGCTTAGTTTGGGACGGGGGAAACTATGGCTACACCTTC
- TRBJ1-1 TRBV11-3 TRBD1 CASSRDSEAFF TGTGCCAGCAGCCGGGACAGTGAAGCTTTCTTT
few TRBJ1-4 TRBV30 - CASLGWTNEKLFF TGTGCCTCTTTAGGATGGACTAATGAAAAACTGTTTTTT
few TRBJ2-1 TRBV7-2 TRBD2 CASSLVSGVTYNEQFF TGTGCCAGCAGCTTAGTAAGCGGGGTAACCTACAATGAGCAGTTCTTC
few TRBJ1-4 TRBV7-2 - CASSFSGVGVEGRNEKLFF TGTGCCAGCAGCTTTTCGGGGGTAGGGGTGGAAGGGCGGAATGAAAAACTGTTTTTT
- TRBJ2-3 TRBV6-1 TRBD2 CASSETSGGRTDTQYF TGTGCCAGCAGTGAAACTAGCGGGGGGCGCACAGATACGCAGTATTTT
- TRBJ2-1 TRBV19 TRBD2 CASRVAGENNEQFF TGTGCCAGTAGAGTAGCGGGGGAAAACAATGAGCAGTTCTTC
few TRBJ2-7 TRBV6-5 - CASSYSTGGLGEQYF TGTGCCAGCAGTTACTCGACCGGCGGGCTGGGCGAGCAGTACTTC
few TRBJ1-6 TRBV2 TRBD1 CASSSGTGSNPLHF TGTGCCAGCAGCTCCGGGACAGGAAGTAATCCCCTCCACTTT